The present TCR beta chain was sequenced within a study of neurological immune-mediated disorders. The cDNA was generated by 5'RACE with 10-nucleotide random UMIs. Using its own MiXCR run on the 5' RACE reads, TCRdb lists one record per CDR3 protein. The repertoire holds 55,000 to 75,000 distinct CDR3 sequences, less than 2.5% seen once, with less than 3.5% in the top ten. Study-level results: Phylogenetic analysis grouped 18 of 34 multiple sclerosis patients' repertoires together, suggesting a possible repertoire signature. The multiple sclerosis repertoire cluster had no clinical or MRI correlate. Multiple sclerosis was found to have the least TCR clonal expansion, below healthy controls, and HTLV-1-associated myelopathy the most.

The table lists this clonotype with many counts. Its antigen is unknown. CDR3 length equals 16 residues. From germline, CDR1 is SGHRS and CDR2 YFSETQ. J was trimmed by 1 base and V by 4 bases; bases with no gene match: 7. The source material was PBMCs. J is TRBJ2-3 and V is TRBV5-1, with 9 bases identical to TRBD2. This clonotype was obtained from a man between 45 and 60 years old with multiple sclerosis. CDR3 protein: CASSLEAGGGTDTQYF. CDR3 nucleotides: TGCGCCAGCAGCCTGGAGGCGGGGGGGGGCACAGATACGCAGTATTTT. Complete variable domain (other parts from reference TRBV5-1 and TRBJ2-3): KAGVTQTPRYLIKTRGQQVTLSCSPISGHRSVSWYQQTPGQGLQFLFEYFSETQRNKGNFPGRFSGRQFSNSRSEMNVSTLELGDSALYLCASSLEAGGGTDTQYFGPGTRLTVL.